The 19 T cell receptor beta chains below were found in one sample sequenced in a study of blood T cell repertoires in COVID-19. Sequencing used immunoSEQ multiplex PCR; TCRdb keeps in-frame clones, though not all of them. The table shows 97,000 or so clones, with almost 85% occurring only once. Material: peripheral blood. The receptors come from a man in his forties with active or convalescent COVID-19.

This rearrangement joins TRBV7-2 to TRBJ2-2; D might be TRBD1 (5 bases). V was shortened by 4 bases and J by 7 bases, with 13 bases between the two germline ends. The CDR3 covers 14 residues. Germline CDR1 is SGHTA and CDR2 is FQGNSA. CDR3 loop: CASSSRAGIGELFF. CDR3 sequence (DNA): TGTGCCAGCAGCTCAAGGGCAGGGATCGGGGAGCTGTTTTTT.

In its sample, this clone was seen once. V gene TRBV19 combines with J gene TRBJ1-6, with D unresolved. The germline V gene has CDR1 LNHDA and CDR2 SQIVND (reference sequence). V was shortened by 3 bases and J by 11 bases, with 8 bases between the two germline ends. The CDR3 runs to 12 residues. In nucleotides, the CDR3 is TGTGCCAGTAGTATTTCGGAGGCACCCCTCCACTTT. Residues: CASSISEAPLHF.

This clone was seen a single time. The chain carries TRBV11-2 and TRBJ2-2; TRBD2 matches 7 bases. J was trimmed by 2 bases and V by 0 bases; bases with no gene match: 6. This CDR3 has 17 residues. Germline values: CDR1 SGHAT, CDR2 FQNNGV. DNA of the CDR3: TGTGCCAGCAGCTTAGACCTCCTAGCGGTTAACACCGGGGAGCTGTTTTTT. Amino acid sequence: CASSLDLLAVNTGELFF.

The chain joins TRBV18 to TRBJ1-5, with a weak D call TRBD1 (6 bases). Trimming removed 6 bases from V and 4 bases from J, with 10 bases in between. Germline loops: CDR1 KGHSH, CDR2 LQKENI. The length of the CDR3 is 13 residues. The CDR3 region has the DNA TGTGCCAGCTCGTCGGACAGAAATCAGCCCCAGCATTTT. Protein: CASSSDRNQPQHF.

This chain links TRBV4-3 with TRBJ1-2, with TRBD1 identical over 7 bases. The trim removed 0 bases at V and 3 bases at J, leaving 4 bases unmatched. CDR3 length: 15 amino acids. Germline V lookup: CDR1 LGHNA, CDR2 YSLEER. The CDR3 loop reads CASSQDGGQDYGYTF. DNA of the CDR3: TGCGCCAGCAGCCAAGATGGAGGACAGGACTATGGCTACACCTTC.

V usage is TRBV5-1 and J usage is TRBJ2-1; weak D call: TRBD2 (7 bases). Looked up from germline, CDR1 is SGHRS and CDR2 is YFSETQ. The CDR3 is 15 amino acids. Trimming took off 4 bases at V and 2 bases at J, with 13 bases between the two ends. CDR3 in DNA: TGCGCCAGCAGCGGGGAGGGGGTGCCCTACAATGAGCAGTTCTTC. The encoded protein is CASSGEGVPYNEQFF.

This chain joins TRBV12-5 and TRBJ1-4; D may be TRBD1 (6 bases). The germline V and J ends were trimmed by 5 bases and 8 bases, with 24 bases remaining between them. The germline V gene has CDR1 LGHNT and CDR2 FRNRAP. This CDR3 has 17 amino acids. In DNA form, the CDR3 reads TGTGCTAGTGGTCTTGATGAGGTGACAGGCGAGAGGGAAAAACTGTTTTTT. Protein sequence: CASGLDEVTGEREKLFF.

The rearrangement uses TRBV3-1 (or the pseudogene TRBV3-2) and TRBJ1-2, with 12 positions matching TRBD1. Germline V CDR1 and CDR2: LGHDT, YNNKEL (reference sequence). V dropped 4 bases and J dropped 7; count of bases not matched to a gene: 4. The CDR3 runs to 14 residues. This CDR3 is CASSRGQGAVGYTF. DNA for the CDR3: TGTGCCAGCAGCCGGGGACAGGGGGCTGTTGGCTACACCTTC.

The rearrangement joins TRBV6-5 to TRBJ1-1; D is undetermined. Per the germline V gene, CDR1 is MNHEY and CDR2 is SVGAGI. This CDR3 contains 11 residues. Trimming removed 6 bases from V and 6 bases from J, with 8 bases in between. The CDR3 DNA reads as TGTGCCAGCAGGGGCGTAGCTGAAGCTTTCTTT. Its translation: CASRGVAEAFF.

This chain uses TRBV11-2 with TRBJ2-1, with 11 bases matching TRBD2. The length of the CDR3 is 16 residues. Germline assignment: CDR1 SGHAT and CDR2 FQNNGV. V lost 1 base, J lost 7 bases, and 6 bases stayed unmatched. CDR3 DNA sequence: TGTGCCAGCAGCTTAGGGGTAGCGGGGGGGCGGAATGAGCAGTTCTTC. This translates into CASSLGVAGGRNEQFF.

This CDR3 is CASSLAGGTEAFF. In DNA form, the CDR3 reads TGTGCCAGCAGCTTAGCAGGGGGCACTGAAGCTTTCTTT. The gene calls are TRBV11-3 and TRBJ1-1; 7 nucleotides match TRBD1. Germline V gene data show CDR1 as SGHNT and CDR2 as YENEEA. The CDR3 is 13 residues long. Trimming cost V 1 base and J 4 bases; bases outside gene matches: 0.

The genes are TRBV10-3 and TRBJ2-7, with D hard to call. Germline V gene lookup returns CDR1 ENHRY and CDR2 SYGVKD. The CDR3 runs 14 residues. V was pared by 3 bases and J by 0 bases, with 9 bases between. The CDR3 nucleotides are TGTGCCATCAGTGAATCCAGTTCCTCCTACGAGCAGTACTTC. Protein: CAISESSSSYEQYF.

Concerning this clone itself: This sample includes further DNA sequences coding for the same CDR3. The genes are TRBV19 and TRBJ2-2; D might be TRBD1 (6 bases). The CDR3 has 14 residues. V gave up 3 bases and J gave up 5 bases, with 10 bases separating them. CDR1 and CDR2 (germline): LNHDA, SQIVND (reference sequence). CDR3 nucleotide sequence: TGTGCCAGTAGTATGACAGGTTCTACCGGGGAGCTGTTTTTT. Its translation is CASSMTGSTGELFF.

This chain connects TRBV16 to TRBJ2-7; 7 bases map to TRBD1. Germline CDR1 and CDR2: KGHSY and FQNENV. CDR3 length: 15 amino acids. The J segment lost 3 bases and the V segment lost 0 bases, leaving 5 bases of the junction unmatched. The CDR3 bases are TGTGCCAGCAGCCAATCGGGACAGCTCTTCTACGAGCAGTACTTC. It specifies CASSQSGQLFYEQYF. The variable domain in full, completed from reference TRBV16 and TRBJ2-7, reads GEEVAQTPKHLVRGEGQKAKLYCAPIKGHSYVFWYQQVLKNEFKFLISFQNENVFDETGMPKERFSAKCLPNSPCSLEIQATKLEDSAVYFCASSQSGQLFYEQYFGPGTRLTVT.

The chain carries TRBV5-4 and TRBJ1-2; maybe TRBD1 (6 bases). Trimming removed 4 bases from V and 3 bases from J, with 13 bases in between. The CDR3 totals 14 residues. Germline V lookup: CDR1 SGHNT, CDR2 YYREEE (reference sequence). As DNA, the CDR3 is TGTGCCAGCAGCCCCGGCAGGGGCCACTATGGCTACACCTTC. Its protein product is CASSPGRGHYGYTF.

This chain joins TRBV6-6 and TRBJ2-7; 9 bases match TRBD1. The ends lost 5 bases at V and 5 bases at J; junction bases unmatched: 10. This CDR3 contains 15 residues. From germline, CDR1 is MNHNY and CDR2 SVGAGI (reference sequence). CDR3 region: CASSPGQGLRNEQYF. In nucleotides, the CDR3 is TGTGCCAGCAGTCCGGGACAGGGCCTGCGGAACGAGCAGTACTTC.

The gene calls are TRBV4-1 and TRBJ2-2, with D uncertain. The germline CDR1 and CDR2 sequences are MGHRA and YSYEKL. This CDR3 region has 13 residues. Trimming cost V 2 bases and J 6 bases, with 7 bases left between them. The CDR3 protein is CASSQIFAGELFF. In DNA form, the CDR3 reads TGCGCCAGCAGCCAAATTTTCGCCGGGGAGCTGTTTTTT.

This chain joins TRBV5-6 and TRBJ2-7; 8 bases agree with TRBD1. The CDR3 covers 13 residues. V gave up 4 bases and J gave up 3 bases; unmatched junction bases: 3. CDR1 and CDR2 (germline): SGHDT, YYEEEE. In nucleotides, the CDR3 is TGTGCCAGCAGCCAGGACAGGGTCTACGAGCAGTACTTC. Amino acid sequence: CASSQDRVYEQYF.

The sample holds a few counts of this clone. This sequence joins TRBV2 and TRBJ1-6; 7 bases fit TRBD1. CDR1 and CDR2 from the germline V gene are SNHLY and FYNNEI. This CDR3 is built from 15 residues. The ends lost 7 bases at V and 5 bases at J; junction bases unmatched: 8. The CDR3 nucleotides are TGTGCCAGCACCCGCCCGGGACAGCATAATTCACCCCTCCACTTT. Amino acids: CASTRPGQHNSPLHF.